The clone carrying this T cell receptor beta chain has a count of ten or more. Its antigen is undetermined. CDR3 length: 13 residues. Germline V gene lookup returns CDR1 MNHNY and CDR2 SVGAGI (reference sequence). The V end lost 6 bases, the J end lost 0 bases, and 9 bases lay between the germline ends. These data come from a study of blood T cells in healthy people across ages. In the study overall: Capture via template switching afforded approximately one barcoded beta molecule per two T cells. Findings and limits, study-wide: TCR beta diversity per million T cells fell roughly linearly with age.

Researchers collected about 10 milliliters of peripheral blood from every single donor. A second PCR of 7 to 11 cycles used a sample-barcoded 5' primer and a J-beta primer mix. Researchers report that a template-switch adaptor with 12 random nucleotides tagged each cDNA molecule. TCRdb independently ran MiXCR on the 5' RACE reads; one entry per CDR3 protein. The sample includes about 650,000 distinct CDR3 sequences, roughly half seen only once; the top ten take approximately 15%. This sequence joins TRBV6-6 and TRBJ2-7; D is possibly TRBD1 (6 bases). Sequencing was performed on blood. This TCR was sampled from a woman aged 80 or over in good health. The CDR3 here is CASRSGVSYEQYF. The CDR3 nucleotides are TGTGCCAGCAGGTCAGGGGTCTCCTACGAGCAGTACTTC.